These 21 T cell receptor beta chains came from one sample sequenced in a study of T cell responses to AZD1222 COVID-19 vaccine. Measured with immunoSEQ multiplex PCR; TCRdb has only the in-frame clones, and not every one. The sample yields fewer than 30,000 clones, roughly 93% seen once. Sequencing used peripheral blood, obtained on day 0 of AZD1222 vaccination. Every receptor here comes from an adult in good health.

The chain is built from TRBV5-6 and TRBJ2-3; D is uncertain. CDR1 is SGHDT, CDR2 YYEEEE, per germline. The CDR3 covers 13 residues. Trimming removed 0 bases from V and 2 bases from J, with 4 bases in between. The CDR3: CASSLAPTDTQYF. The DNA for the CDR3 is TGTGCCAGCAGCTTGGCCCCCACAGATACGCAGTATTTT.

This clone was observed once. The V gene is TRBV14, the J gene TRBJ2-7; tentatively, D is TRBD2 (5 bases). There are 14 residues in the CDR3. Trimming took off 1 base at V and 6 bases at J, with 13 bases between the two ends. The germline V gene encodes CDR1 SGHDN and CDR2 FVKESK. As DNA, the CDR3 is TGTGCCAGCAGCCAAGTTGGGAGTTCCCTCGAGCAGTACTTC. Protein: CASSQVGSSLEQYF.

V usage is TRBV24-1 and J usage is TRBJ2-7; 7 nucleotides align to TRBD1. This CDR3 region has 17 residues. The junction had 11 bases not matched to a gene; V was cut back by 3 bases and J by 1 base. Germline values: CDR1 KGHDR, CDR2 SFDVKD. CDR3 sequence reads: CATSDRPDRASSYEQYF. CDR3 sequence (DNA): TGTGCCACCAGTGATCGCCCAGACAGGGCGAGTTCCTACGAGCAGTACTTC.

V gene TRBV30 combines with J gene TRBJ1-4; 7 positions agree with TRBD1. The CDR3 runs to 14 residues. Germline trimming cut 2 bases from V and 7 bases from J; bases unmatched to any gene: 7. Germline loops: CDR1 GTSNPN, CDR2 SVGIG (reference sequence). The CDR3 is CAWSSQGKGEKLFF. The DNA of the CDR3 is TGTGCCTGGAGTTCACAGGGGAAAGGTGAAAAACTGTTTTTT.

The rearrangement uses TRBV9 and TRBJ1-5; possible D gene TRBD1, 6 bases. The CDR3 spans 13 residues. Trimming stripped 0 bases from V and 5 bases from J, with 6 bases between. CDR1 SGDLS and CDR2 YYNGEE come from the germline V gene. CDR3 amino acids: CASSVGQDQPQHF. In nucleotides, the CDR3 is TGTGCCAGCAGCGTAGGACAGGATCAGCCCCAGCATTTT.

The V call is TRBV3-1 (or the pseudogene TRBV3-2), the J call TRBJ2-5; TRBD1 agrees at 7 bases. Germline CDR1 LGHDT, CDR2 YNNKEL (reference sequence). The J segment lost 0 bases and the V segment lost 1 base, leaving 5 bases of the junction unmatched. The length of the CDR3 is 16 residues. The CDR3 protein is CASSQVGTAYQETQYF. In nucleotides, the CDR3 is TGTGCCAGCAGCCAAGTCGGGACAGCGTACCAAGAGACCCAGTACTTC.

This sequence joins TRBV7-2 and TRBJ2-6; D tentatively reads TRBD1 or TRBD2 (5 bases each). Trimming left V 0 bases short and J 0 bases short, with 6 bases between. Germline V gene sequence: CDR1 SGHTA, CDR2 FQGNSA. The CDR3 covers 16 residues. CDR3 sequence (DNA): TGTGCCAGCAGCTTAGCTGGGACCTCTGGGGCCAACGTCCTGACTTTC. This translates into CASSLAGTSGANVLTF.

The chain couples TRBV10-2 to TRBJ1-3; TRBD1 is a possible D gene (5 bases). Germline V CDR1 and CDR2: WSHSY, SAAADI. This CDR3 is built from 14 residues. V lost 7 bases to trimming and J lost 4 bases, with 14 bases between them. CDR3 sequence: CASTQRGVGNTIYF. CDR3 DNA sequence: TGCGCCAGCACCCAAAGGGGTGTAGGAAACACCATATATTTT.

V usage is TRBV24-1 and J usage is TRBJ2-2; TRBD1 matches 8 bases. CDR1 and CDR2 from the germline V gene are KGHDR and SFDVKD. With V trimmed by 5 bases and J by 2 bases, 6 bases remained unmatched. This CDR3 contains 16 residues. In DNA, the CDR3 is TGTGCCACCAGTGTTCCCGGGACAGGTAACACCGGGGAGCTGTTTTTT. Amino acid sequence: CATSVPGTGNTGELFF.

The chain joins TRBV27 to TRBJ1-1, with a tentative D call TRBD1 (6 bases). Trimming took 8 bases from V and 1 from J, leaving 11 bases between them. Germline CDR1 MNHEY, CDR2 SMNVEV (reference sequence). The CDR3 covers 13 residues. CDR3 sequence: CASLRGPNTEAFF. DNA for the CDR3: TGTGCCAGCCTCAGGGGCCCGAACACTGAAGCTTTCTTT.

This rearrangement joins TRBV21-1 to TRBJ1-1. TRBV21-1 is recorded as a pseudogene. This CDR3 contains 13 residues. CDR3 coding DNA: TGTGCCAGCAGCAAATGGGGGGGTGCTGAAGCTTTCTTT. Residues: CASSKWGGAEAFF.

The chain is built from TRBV30 and TRBJ1-2; D is ambiguous. This CDR3 has 18 amino acids. Germline V gene sequence: CDR1 GTSNPN, CDR2 SVGIG (reference sequence). Trimming pared 0 bases from V and 4 bases from J, leaving 24 bases between. CDR3 DNA: TGTGCCTGGAGTGTACGAGGGAGCGGGAGTTTCGGCGGCTATGGCTACACCTTC. As protein: CAWSVRGSGSFGGYGYTF.

The CDR3 is CASTGQGGRTGTEAFF. The CDR3 coding sequence is TGTGCCAGTACCGGACAGGGGGGTCGAACAGGAACTGAAGCTTTCTTT. The J gene is TRBJ1-1, the V gene TRBV6-6, with 10 nucleotides matching TRBD1. CDR1 MNHNY and CDR2 SVGAGI come from the germline V gene (reference sequence). There are 16 residues in the CDR3. Losses at the gene ends were 9 bases for V and 5 bases for J; bases not matched to a gene: 15.

The V and J genes are TRBV5-4 and TRBJ2-7; 7 positions match TRBD1. CDR1 and CDR2 (germline): SGHNT, YYREEE (reference sequence). The CDR3 contains 13 residues. V trimming: 4 bases; J trimming: 6 bases; junction bases outside the gene matches: 7. The CDR3 here is CASSDKTGSEQYF. In DNA form, the CDR3 reads TGTGCCAGCAGCGACAAGACAGGGAGCGAGCAGTACTTC.

The table lists this clone with a count of one. J is TRBJ1-6 and V is TRBV30; D is ambiguous. Germline V gives CDR1 GTSNPN, CDR2 SVGIG (reference sequence). This CDR3 has 17 amino acids. V lost 5 bases and J 0 bases, leaving 17 bases between the germline ends. Written as DNA, the CDR3 is TGTGCCTGGTCTATGGGCCCTACCAGCTCCTATAATTCACCCCTCCACTTT. Translating gives CAWSMGPTSSYNSPLHF.

V gene TRBV11-3 combines with J gene TRBJ2-2; D unclear. Germline V gene sequence: CDR1 SGHNT, CDR2 YENEEA. The V end was cut by 0 bases, the J end by 6 bases, with 17 bases between. The CDR3 runs 17 residues. CDR3 sequence reads: CASSLDQWGGNAGELFF. The CDR3 DNA reads TGTGCCAGCAGCTTAGATCAATGGGGTGGAAATGCCGGGGAGCTGTTTTTT.

The chain combines TRBV9 with TRBJ1-1; unclear D gene. This CDR3 is built from 13 residues. The V gene lost 4 bases and the J gene lost 0 bases, with 7 bases spanning the gap. Looked up from germline, CDR1 is SGDLS and CDR2 is YYNGEE. In nucleotides, the CDR3 is TGTGCCAGCAGCCCCAGGATGAACACTGAAGCTTTCTTT. Translation: CASSPRMNTEAFF.

The chain uses TRBV29-1 and TRBJ2-7, with a weak D call TRBD2 (5 bases). Germline values: CDR1 SQVTM, CDR2 ANQGSEA. Trimming cost V 4 bases and J 7 bases, with 20 bases left between them. This CDR3 has 14 residues. The CDR3 loop reads CSVGAGNIAREQYF. The CDR3 DNA reads as TGCAGCGTTGGGGCTGGGAACATAGCGCGGGAGCAGTACTTC.

This clone was seen a single time. The chain carries TRBV4-1 and TRBJ1-1, with D uncertain. Germline-derived CDR1 and CDR2 are MGHRA and YSYEKL. With 4 bases removed from V and 1 base from J, the gap between germline ends came to 13 bases. The CDR3 runs to 15 residues. The CDR3 is CASSPRESGNTEAFF. The CDR3 nucleotides read TGCGCCAGCAGCCCCCGGGAAAGCGGGAACACTGAAGCTTTCTTT.

The genes are TRBV9 and TRBJ2-1, with TRBD2 matching 10 bases. The germline gives CDR1 SGDLS, CDR2 YYNGEE. With V trimmed by 4 bases and J by 1 base, 5 bases remained unmatched. The CDR3 has 16 amino acids. The CDR3 sequence: CASSTSSGSSYNEQFF. CDR3 in DNA: TGTGCCAGCAGCACCTCTAGCGGGAGTTCCTACAATGAGCAGTTCTTC. The variable domain in full, with the rest retrieved from reference TRBV9 and TRBJ2-1, is DSGVTQTPKHLITATGQRVTLRCSPRSGDLSVYWYQQSLDQGLQFLIQYYNGEERAKGNILERFSAQQFPDLHSELNLSSLELGDSALYFCASSTSSGSSYNEQFFGPGTRLTVL.

V gene TRBV7-2 combines with J gene TRBJ2-3; 10 nucleotides match TRBD2. Germline lookup yields CDR1 SGHTA and CDR2 FQGNSA. Trimming took 5 bases from V and 7 from J; bases not matched to a gene: 12. The CDR3 is made up of 16 amino acids. This CDR3 is CASSARTSGPANTQYF. Written as DNA, the CDR3 is TGTGCCAGCAGCGCTAGGACTAGCGGTCCTGCTAATACGCAGTATTTT.